This T cell receptor beta chain was recorded in a study of read filtering for tumor transcriptome and immune sequencing. In the case of this clonotype: The antigen remains unidentified.

Findings of the study overall: Even smaller IR-seq throughput identified most shared clonotypes.

The library was built from 400 ng RNA with molecular barcoded adaptors for alpha/delta and beta/gamma chains. TCRdb re-called the reads with MiXCR, one entry per CDR3 protein. The sample has 30,000 to 40,000 distinct CDR3 sequences, about 10% seen once; the top ten hold approximately 37%. The source is a donor aged 40 or over with multiple myeloma. Specimen: a population of CD138-negative cells sorted from bone marrow.

The CDR3 nucleotides are TGTGCCAGCAGTTTAACGGGTCAGGCCGATGAGCAGTTCTTC. Translated: CASSLTGQADEQFF. The chain has TRBV28 and TRBJ2-1; no firm D call. This CDR3 has 14 residues. V gave up 2 bases and J gave up 8 bases, with 13 bases separating them. Germline assignment: CDR1 MDHEN and CDR2 SYDVKM.